This section outlines one TCR beta chain sequence together with its context. In germline, CDR1 is SGHRS, CDR2 YFSETQ. The CDR3 extends over 14 amino acids. V was clipped by 4 bases and J by 4 bases; unmatched bases: 5. The repertoire was sequenced with immunoSEQ multiplex PCR; TCRdb's copy has only in-frame clones and lacks some. Here the sample spans 350,000 to 450,000 clones, 70% to 90% being singletons. The data were obtained in a study of blood T cell repertoires in COVID-19. About the study: There were acute and convalescent COVID-19 samples, and they came from the United States, Italy and Spain. The cDNA or gDNA used as material had been derived from T cells, B-cell-depleted T cells, or PBMCs.

The clonotype originates from a human donor in a cohort sampled during active COVID-19. Sequences were obtained from peripheral blood. V gene TRBV5-1 combines with J gene TRBJ2-5; 9 nucleotides match TRBD2. CDR3 sequence (DNA): TGCGCCAGCAGCGCGCGGGGGGGCCCAGAGACCCAGTACTTC. It codes for CASSARGGPETQYF.